This T cell receptor beta chain was sequenced for a study of T cell responses to AZD1222 COVID-19 vaccine. The study, taken as a whole, reports: Repertoires were obtained only post-peak T cell response.

The data were produced by immunoSEQ multiplex PCR, yet TCRdb's version contains in-frame clones alone and is incomplete. Altogether 150,000 to 200,000 clones are present, 70% to 90% being singletons, with the ten largest covering 9.5% to 13%. The CDR3 totals 15 residues. Trimming cost V 0 bases and J 6 bases; bases outside gene matches: 7. Germline CDR1 reads GTSNPN; CDR2 reads SVGIG (reference sequence). This clone was found once. The antigen remains unidentified. The sample in question was peripheral blood, obtained 28 days after the second AZD1222 dose. This sequence was found in an adult who received the AZD1222 COVID-19 vaccine. This chain links TRBV30 with TRBJ2-2, with 7 bases that match TRBD1. The CDR3 DNA is TGTGCCTGGAGTGTCCAAGTCGGGACAGCCGGGGAGCTGTTTTTT. Residues: CAWSVQVGTAGELFF.